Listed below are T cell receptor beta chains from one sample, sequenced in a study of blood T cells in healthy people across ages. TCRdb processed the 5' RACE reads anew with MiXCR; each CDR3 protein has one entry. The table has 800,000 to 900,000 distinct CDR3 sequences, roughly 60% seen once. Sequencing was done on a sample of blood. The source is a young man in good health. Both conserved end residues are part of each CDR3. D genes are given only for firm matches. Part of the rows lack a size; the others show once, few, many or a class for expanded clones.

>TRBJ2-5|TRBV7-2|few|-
TGTGCCAGCAGCTTAGCCTGGGTCGGAGGTGGAGAGACCCAGTACTTC
CASSLAWVGGGETQYF
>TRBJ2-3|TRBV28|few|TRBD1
TGTGCCAGCAGTAGGACAGGGGGCAACGCAGATACGCAGTATTTT
CASSRTGGNADTQYF
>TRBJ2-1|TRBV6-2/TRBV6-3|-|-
TGTGCCAGCAGCCGGGACCTCTACAATGAGCAGTTCTTC
CASSRDLYNEQFF
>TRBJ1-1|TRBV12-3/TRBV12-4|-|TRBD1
TGTGCCAGCGGGACAGGGGGTGGCACTGAAGCTTTCTTT
CASGTGGGTEAFF
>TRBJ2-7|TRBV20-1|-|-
TGCAGTGCTAGTGGCAGGGCCTACGAGCAGTACTTC
CSASGRAYEQYF
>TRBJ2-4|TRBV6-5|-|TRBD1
TGTGCCAGCAGTTACGGGGGACAGGGTGCCAAAAACATTCAGTACTTC
CASSYGGQGAKNIQYF
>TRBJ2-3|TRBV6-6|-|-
TGTGCCAGCAGTCGGACCACGGCCGGCACAGATACGCAGTATTTT
CASSRTTAGTDTQYF
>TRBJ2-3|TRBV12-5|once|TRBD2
TGTGCTAGTGCCGACGATGGACTAGCGGATAACACAGATACGCAGTATTTT
CASADDGLADNTDTQYF
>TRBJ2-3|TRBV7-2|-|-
TGTGCCAGCAGCTGGAAACAGGGTACCCAGGGAACAGATACGCAGTATTTT
CASSWKQGTQGTDTQYF
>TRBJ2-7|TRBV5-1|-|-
TGCGCCAGCGGCCCGCGGGACGGTCTCTACGAGCAGTACTTC
CASGPRDGLYEQYF
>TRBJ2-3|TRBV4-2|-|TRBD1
TGTGCCAGCAGCCGAGATGCAACAGGGGGCGTTAGGACGCAGTATTTT
CASSRDATGGVRTQYF
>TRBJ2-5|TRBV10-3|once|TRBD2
TGTGCCATCAGGGCCGGGACTAGCGGGGGGGCCGCTGAGCAGTACTTC
CAIRAGTSGGAAEQYF
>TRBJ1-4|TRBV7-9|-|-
TGTGCCAGCAGCGCGGGACCGTCACTTGGGAATGAAAAACTGTTTTTT
CASSAGPSLGNEKLFF
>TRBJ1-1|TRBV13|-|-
TGTGCCAGCAGCCAAAGAGGTCTAATGAACACTGAAGCTTTCTTT
CASSQRGLMNTEAFF
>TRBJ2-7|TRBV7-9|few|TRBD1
TGTGCCAGCAGCTTAGAGGACAGGGGGTATGACTCCTACGAGCAGTACTTC
CASSLEDRGYDSYEQYF
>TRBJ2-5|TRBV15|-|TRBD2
TGTGCCACCAGCAGAGAACTAGCGGGGGGCCAAGAGACCCAGTACTTC
CATSRELAGGQETQYF
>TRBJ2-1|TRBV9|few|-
TGTGCCATCCTACGGGAGCAGTTCTTC
CAILREQFF
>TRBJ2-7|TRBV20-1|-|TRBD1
TGCAGTGCTAGAGACTTACGGACAGGGGGCTCCTACGAGCAGTACTTC
CSARDLRTGGSYEQYF
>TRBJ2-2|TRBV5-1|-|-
TGCGCCAGCAGCTTGAGGTACACCGGGGAGCTGTTTTTT
CASSLRYTGELFF
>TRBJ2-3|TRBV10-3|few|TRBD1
TGTGCCATCGGGAACGACAGGGGGCAGGAGTATTTT
CAIGNDRGQEYF
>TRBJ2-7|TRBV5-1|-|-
TGCGCCAGCAGCTTGGACAGGTGGAACGAGCAGTACTTC
CASSLDRWNEQYF
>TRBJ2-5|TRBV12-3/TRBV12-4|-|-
TGTGCCAGCAGTCCCTCGACTAGAGGGGGGGCAGAGACCCAGTACTTC
CASSPSTRGGAETQYF
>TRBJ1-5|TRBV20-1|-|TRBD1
TGCAGTGCTCTCAGGGGGGGGTGGGGGAGCAATCAGCCCCAGCATTTT
CSALRGGWGSNQPQHF
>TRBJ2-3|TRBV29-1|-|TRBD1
TGCAGCGTTGAGGGACAGGGATGCACAGATACGCAGTATTTT
CSVEGQGCTDTQYF
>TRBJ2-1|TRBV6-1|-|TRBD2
TGTGCCAGCAGTCGACGACTAGCGGGGGGGCCCACCAATGAGCAGTTCTTC
CASSRRLAGGPTNEQFF
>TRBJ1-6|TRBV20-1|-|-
TGCAGTGCTGGCCGGGACGAACTTAATTCACCCCTCCACTTT
CSAGRDELNSPLHF
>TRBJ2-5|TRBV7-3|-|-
TGTGCCAGCAGCTTAGGGGGAGCAACTTGGGAGACCCAGTACTTC
CASSLGGATWETQYF
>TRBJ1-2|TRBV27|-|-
TGTGCCAGCAGTTCCTCTCGGCTAAATGGCTACACCTTC
CASSSSRLNGYTF
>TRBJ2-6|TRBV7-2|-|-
TGTGCCAGCAGCCCGGGTGCGTGGGGGGCCAACGTCCTGACTTTC
CASSPGAWGANVLTF
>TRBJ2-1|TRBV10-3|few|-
TGTGCCATCATGTCGACAGACTTATACAATGAGCAGTTCTTC
CAIMSTDLYNEQFF
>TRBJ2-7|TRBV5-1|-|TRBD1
TGCGCCAGCAGCTTGGCTTTGGGACAGGGTTACCACGAGCAGTACTTC
CASSLALGQGYHEQYF
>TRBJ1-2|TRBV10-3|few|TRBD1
TGTGCCACCCCGGGACAGTTGGGGGGCTACACCTTC
CATPGQLGGYTF
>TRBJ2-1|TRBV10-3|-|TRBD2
TGTGCCATCAGTGAGAGCGGGGGGGCCGGGGATGAGCAGTTCTTC
CAISESGGAGDEQFF
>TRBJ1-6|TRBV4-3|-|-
TGCGCCAGCAGCCAAAGTCTCTCGGCAGTTTCACCCCTCCACTTT
CASSQSLSAVSPLHF
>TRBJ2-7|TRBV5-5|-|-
TGTGCCAGCATGGTAAGCTCAAGCTCCTACGAGCAGTACTTC
CASMVSSSSYEQYF
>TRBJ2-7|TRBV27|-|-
TGTGCCAGCAGTATTCAGGGCTACTCCTACGAGCAGTACTTC
CASSIQGYSYEQYF
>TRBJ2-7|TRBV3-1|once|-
TGTGCCAGCAGCCATTCGGGTGCCCCCTACGAGCAGTACTTC
CASSHSGAPYEQYF